The next 27 T cell receptor beta chains were all read from a single sample in a study of patients and donors after allogeneic stem cell transplantation. TCRdb used MiXCR to reprocess the RT-PCR reads, holding one entry per CDR3 protein. This table has hundreds of thousands of distinct CDR3 sequences, around 14% appearing once. Sample: blood, either unsorted or a sorted T cell fraction (not recorded which). Receptor source: a human donor who was either an allogeneic HSCT recipient or a stem cell or donor lymphocyte infusion donor (not recorded which). It is not recorded whose cells these are; they may come from a transplant donor.

V usage is TRBV6-2 or TRBV6-3 and J usage is TRBJ1-5, with D perhaps TRBD1 (5 bases). CDR3 length: 16 amino acids. V shed 5 bases and J shed 2 bases, with 16 bases lying between them. Germline loops: CDR1 MNHEY, CDR2 SVGEGT. CDR3 protein: CASSRRTPLGNQPQHF. Here the CDR3 DNA reads TGTGCCAGCAGTCGCCGGACACCCTTAGGCAATCAGCCCCAGCATTTT.

This clonotype appeared a few times. The junction does not match germline at one end; this may be a read error. V and J are TRBV20-1 and TRBJ1-1; TRBD1 is a possible D gene (5 bases). The CDR3 length is 9 residues. CDR1 and CDR2 from the germline V gene are DFQATT and SNEGSKA (reference sequence). The CDR3: CSANGQQVF. Written as DNA, the CDR3 is TGCAGTGCTAACGGACAACAAGTCTTT.

Note on this clonotype: The final CDR3 position lacks the conserved phenylalanine or tryptophan, pointing to a likely read error. The genes are TRBV7-2 and TRBJ2-4; D possibly corresponds to TRBD2 (6 bases). Germline V gene data show CDR1 as SGHTA and CDR2 as FQGNSA. The germline V and J ends were trimmed by 3 bases and 3 bases, with 12 bases remaining between them. The CDR3 contains 15 residues. CDR3 residues: CASSFGTVSKNIQYS. The CDR3 DNA follows: TGTGCCAGCAGCTTTGGGACTGTGAGCAAAAACATTCAGTACTCC.

This sequence joins TRBV6-2 or TRBV6-3 and TRBJ2-2, with unresolved D. Germline CDR1 and CDR2: MNHEY and SVGEGT. The CDR3 is made up of 13 amino acids. V dropped 5 bases and J dropped 7 bases, with 11 bases sitting between them. CDR3 amino acids: CASSKQRSGELFF. The CDR3 DNA is TGTGCCAGCAGTAAACAGAGGAGCGGGGAGCTGTTTTTT.

Within the sample, this clonotype is medium-sized. This rearrangement joins TRBV4-3 to TRBJ2-5; 16 nucleotides match TRBD2. V lost 4 bases, J lost 2 bases, and 7 bases stayed unmatched. Germline assignment: CDR1 LGHNA and CDR2 YSLEER. The CDR3 has 18 amino acids. CDR3 in DNA: TGCGCCAGCAGCCGGGGACTAGCGGGGGGGCCGAGGCAAGAGACCCAGTACTTC. Translating it yields CASSRGLAGGPRQETQYF.

Ten or more counts support this clonotype. The chain employs TRBV7-2 and TRBJ1-2; D gene unclear. CDR1 and CDR2 from the germline V gene are SGHTA and FQGNSA. The length of the CDR3 is 12 residues. V was cut by 8 bases and J by 5 bases, with 12 bases left in between. CDR3 region: CASGEPAYGYTF. In DNA, the CDR3 is TGTGCCAGCGGCGAGCCCGCTTATGGCTACACCTTC. The full variable domain, with the rest looked up from reference TRBV7-2 and TRBJ1-2, is GAGVSQSPSNKVTEKGKDVELRCDPISGHTALYWYRQSLGQGLEFLIYFQGNSAPDKSGLPSDRFSAERTGGSVSTLTIQRTQQEDSAVYLCASGEPAYGYTFGSGTRLTVV.

The chain employs TRBV7-6 and TRBJ2-2, with a weak D call TRBD2 (5 bases). Per the germline V gene, CDR1 is SGHVS and CDR2 is FNYEAQ. This CDR3 comprises 16 residues. Trimming pared 0 bases from V and 4 bases from J, leaving 12 bases between. DNA of the CDR3: TGTGCCAGCAGCTTAGCGCCGGTAGCGAGCACCGGGGAGCTGTTTTTT. As protein: CASSLAPVASTGELFF.

This clonotype was counted between two and nine times. The chain recombines TRBV20-1 with TRBJ1-5; D not resolved. With 0 bases removed from V and 7 bases from J, the gap between germline ends came to 13 bases. CDR1 and CDR2 (germline): DFQATT, SNEGSKA (reference sequence). The CDR3 length is 14 residues. The CDR3 spells CSARDDRERQPQHF. The DNA of the CDR3 is TGCAGTGCTAGAGATGACCGGGAGCGCCAGCCCCAGCATTTT.

The DNA of the CDR3 is TGTGCCAGCAGTTTTGTCCCAGGGATCACCGGGGAGCTGTTTTTT. It codes for CASSFVPGITGELFF. The chain recombines TRBV12-3 or TRBV12-4 with TRBJ2-2, with D perhaps matching TRBD1 (5 bases). V was pared by 3 bases and J by 4 bases, with 12 bases between. The length of the CDR3 is 15 residues.

This clonotype came up a few times. The chain combines TRBV7-2 with TRBJ2-2; D gene uncertain. CDR1 is SGHTA, CDR2 FQGNSA, per germline. This CDR3 has 13 residues. Between the trimmed V and J ends, which lost 5 bases and 5 bases, there was a span of 9 bases. CDR3 loop: CASSPRRTGELFF. The CDR3 DNA reads as TGTGCCAGCAGCCCCCGGAGAACCGGGGAGCTGTTTTTT.

The chain couples TRBV10-3 to TRBJ2-7, with a tentative D call TRBD1 (6 bases). Germline CDR1 ENHRY, CDR2 SYGVKD. CDR3 size: 12 residues. V was trimmed by 8 bases and J by 7 bases, leaving 15 bases between them. CDR3 in amino acids: CAIAGATGEQYF. CDR3 nucleotides: TGTGCCATCGCAGGGGCCACCGGAGAGCAGTACTTC.

This clonotype was found many times. The J gene is TRBJ2-7, the V gene TRBV7-9; TRBD2 matches 13 bases. Per germline, CDR1 SEHNR and CDR2 FQNEAQ (reference sequence). The junction had 4 bases not matched to a gene; V was cut back by 4 bases and J by 4 bases. This CDR3 contains 15 residues. The CDR3 is CASSWGTSGTYEQYF. The CDR3, as DNA: TGTGCCAGCAGCTGGGGGACTAGCGGGACTTACGAGCAGTACTTC.

This clonotype was observed a few times. The V gene is TRBV3-1, the J gene TRBJ2-1; 11 bases are shared with TRBD2. Germline V CDR1 and CDR2: LGHDT, YNNKEL (reference sequence). V dropped 2 bases and J dropped 6; count of bases not matched to a gene: 3. The CDR3 totals 15 residues. The CDR3 DNA follows: TGTGCCAGCAGCCAAAATAGCGGGGGGGCCAATGAGCAGTTCTTC. Translating it yields CASSQNSGGANEQFF.

This clonotype was seen many times. The V gene is TRBV5-1, the J gene TRBJ2-1; D is undetermined. Germline V CDR1 and CDR2: SGHRS, YFSETQ. The germline V and J ends were trimmed by 4 bases and 7 bases, with 18 bases remaining between them. The CDR3 has 15 residues. The CDR3 protein is CASSPKPPPGNEQFF. CDR3 in DNA: TGCGCCAGCAGCCCCAAGCCCCCTCCGGGTAATGAGCAGTTCTTC.

This clonotype was recorded a few times. The genes are TRBV12-3 or TRBV12-4 and TRBJ1-2; no definite D call. The length of the CDR3 is 13 residues. V was clipped by 6 bases and J by 6 bases, with 14 bases between them. The CDR3 DNA sequence: TGTGCCAGCAGCCCTTGGGCAGCACATGGCTACACCTTC. Amino acid sequence: CASSPWAAHGYTF.

This clonotype was counted ten times or more. This chain joins TRBV29-1 and TRBJ2-3; TRBD1 matches 11 bases. CDR1 and CDR2 (germline): SQVTM, ANQGSEA. The CDR3 runs 13 residues. V gave up 8 bases and J gave up 3 bases; unmatched junction bases: 4. The chain's CDR3 is CSSDRGLTDTQYF. The DNA for the CDR3 is TGCAGCTCGGACAGGGGGCTAACAGATACGCAGTATTTT.

This clonotype has more than one count but fewer than ten. The chain joins TRBV6-2 or TRBV6-3 to TRBJ2-1, with 8 positions matching TRBD1. The V segment lost 2 bases and the J segment 16 bases; nucleotides outside the gene matches: 4. This CDR3 comprises 11 residues. CDR1 is MNHEY and CDR2 is SVGEGT in the germline V gene. The CDR3 region is CASSYDRGLFF. CDR3 bases: TGTGCCAGCAGTTACGACAGGGGTTTATTCTTC.

V and J are TRBV30 and TRBJ2-1, with 8 bases that match TRBD2. CDR1 is GTSNPN, CDR2 SVGIG, per germline (reference sequence). This CDR3 has 15 amino acids. Trimming at V came to 5 bases and at J to 0 bases, leaving 6 bases not matched to a gene. As DNA, the CDR3 is TGTGCCTGGGGGACTAGGCCTAGCTCCTACAATGAGCAGTTCTTC. Translation: CAWGTRPSSYNEQFF.

This clonotype was observed at least ten times. The V call is TRBV12-3 or TRBV12-4, the J call TRBJ2-7; the D is unclear. This CDR3 has 13 amino acids. Trimming took 7 bases from V and 0 from J, leaving 10 bases between them. CDR3 nucleotides: TGTGCCAGCAAGCTTCTTAGCTCCTACGAGCAGTACTTC. Encoded protein: CASKLLSSYEQYF.

This chain joins TRBV2 and TRBJ1-3, with TRBD1 as a possible D gene (6 bases). The V gene's germline CDR1 is SNHLY and CDR2 FYNNEI. The CDR3 spans 14 residues. With 4 bases removed from V and 5 bases from J, the gap between germline ends came to 12 bases. CDR3 loop: CASSVQGGRNTIYF. The CDR3, as DNA: TGTGCCAGCAGTGTACAGGGCGGGAGAAACACCATATATTTT.

V gene TRBV4-3 combines with J gene TRBJ2-3; D ambiguous. The CDR3 is 15 amino acids. From germline, CDR1 is LGHNA and CDR2 YSLEER. The V end was cut by 0 bases, the J end by 1 base, with 8 bases between. The CDR3 sequence: CASSQEWSGTDTQYF. CDR3 nucleotides: TGCGCCAGCAGCCAAGAGTGGTCTGGCACAGATACGCAGTATTTT.

This chain connects TRBV6-5 to TRBJ1-4; the D is unclear. This CDR3 region has 16 residues. Germline CDR1 is MNHEY and CDR2 is SVGAGI. Trimming removed 2 bases from V and 0 bases from J, with 10 bases in between. In DNA, the CDR3 is TGTGCCAGCAGTTACGCCTTAAGTGCAACTAATGAAAAACTGTTTTTT. Amino acid sequence: CASSYALSATNEKLFF.

This clonotype was seen a few times. The chain is built from TRBV6-1 and TRBJ2-2; 7 nucleotides line up with TRBD1. The junction had 9 bases not matched to a gene; V was cut back by 2 bases and J by 6 bases. This CDR3 contains 16 residues. CDR1 MNHNS and CDR2 SASEGT come from the germline V gene. The CDR3 spells CASSETPQGRAGELFF. CDR3 sequence (DNA): TGTGCCAGCAGTGAAACCCCACAGGGGAGAGCCGGGGAGCTGTTTTTT.

In its sample, this clonotype was seen a few times. The rearrangement joins TRBV9 to TRBJ1-2, with a possible D match to TRBD1 (5 bases). CDR3 size: 15 residues. The V end lost 3 bases, the J end lost 2 bases, and 14 bases lay between the germline ends. Germline V gives CDR1 SGDLS, CDR2 YYNGEE. Written as DNA, the CDR3 is TGTGCCAGCAGCGCGGGGGGAAGGGAGAACTATGGCTACACCTTC. This codes for CASSAGGRENYGYTF.

There are many counts of this clonotype. The gene calls are TRBV12-3 or TRBV12-4 and TRBJ2-5; maybe TRBD2 (5 bases). CDR3 length equals 15 residues. V lost 5 bases and J 5 bases, leaving 18 bases between the germline ends. The CDR3 bases are TGTGCCAGCAGTAACGGGGTCCAGGCTCAGGAGACCCAGTACTTC. Protein product: CASSNGVQAQETQYF.

This chain connects TRBV11-1 to TRBJ2-7, with TRBD1 as a possible D gene (5 bases). The V gene lost 2 bases and the J gene lost 5 bases, with 13 bases spanning the gap. The CDR3 runs 14 residues. The germline V gene encodes CDR1 SGHAT and CDR2 FQDESV (reference sequence). The CDR3 sequence: CASSLPGQSHEQYF. The CDR3 bases are TGTGCCAGCAGCTTACCAGGACAATCCCACGAGCAGTACTTC.

This clonotype was recorded a few times. The chain is built from TRBV10-3 and TRBJ2-3; 13 nucleotides align to TRBD2. Germline assignment: CDR1 ENHRY and CDR2 SYGVKD. This CDR3 comprises 14 residues. Losses at the gene ends were 4 bases for V and 5 bases for J; bases not matched to a gene: 0. The CDR3 nucleotides are TGTGCCATCAGTGGGACTAGCGGGAGAGATACGCAGTATTTT. It encodes CAISGTSGRDTQYF.